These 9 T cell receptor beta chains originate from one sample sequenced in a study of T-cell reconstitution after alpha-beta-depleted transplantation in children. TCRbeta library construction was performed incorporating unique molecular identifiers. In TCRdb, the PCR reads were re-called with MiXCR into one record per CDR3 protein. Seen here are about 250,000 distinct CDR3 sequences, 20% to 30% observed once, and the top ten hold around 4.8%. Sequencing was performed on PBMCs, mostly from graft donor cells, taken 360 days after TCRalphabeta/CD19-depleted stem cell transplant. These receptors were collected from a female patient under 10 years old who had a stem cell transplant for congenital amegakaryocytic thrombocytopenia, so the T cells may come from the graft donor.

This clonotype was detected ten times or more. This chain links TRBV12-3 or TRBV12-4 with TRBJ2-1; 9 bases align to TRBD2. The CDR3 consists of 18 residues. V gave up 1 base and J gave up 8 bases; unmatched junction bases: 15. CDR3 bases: TGTGCCAGCAGTTTAGAGCTTCGGGGACTAGCTATGGGGGATGAGCAGTTCTTC. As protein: CASSLELRGLAMGDEQFF.

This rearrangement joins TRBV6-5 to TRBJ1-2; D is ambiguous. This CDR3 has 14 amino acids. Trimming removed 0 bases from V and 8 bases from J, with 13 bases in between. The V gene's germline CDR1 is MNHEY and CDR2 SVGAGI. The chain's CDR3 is CASSYSGRLDGYTF. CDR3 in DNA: TGTGCCAGCAGTTACTCGGGCAGACTAGACGGCTACACCTTC.

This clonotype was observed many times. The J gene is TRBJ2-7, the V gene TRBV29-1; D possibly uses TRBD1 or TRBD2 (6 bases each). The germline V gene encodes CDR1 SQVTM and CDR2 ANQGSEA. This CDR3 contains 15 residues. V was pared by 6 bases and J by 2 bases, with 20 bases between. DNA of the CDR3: TGCAGCGTCTCGTCCGAGTCGGGGGCTACCTACGAGCAGTACTTC. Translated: CSVSSESGATYEQYF.

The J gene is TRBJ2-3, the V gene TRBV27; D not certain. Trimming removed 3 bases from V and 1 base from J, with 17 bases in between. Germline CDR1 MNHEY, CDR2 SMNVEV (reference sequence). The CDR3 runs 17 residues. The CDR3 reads CASSLLQTRTGTDTQYF. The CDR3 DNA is TGTGCCAGCAGTTTGTTACAAACTCGCACAGGCACAGATACGCAGTATTTT.

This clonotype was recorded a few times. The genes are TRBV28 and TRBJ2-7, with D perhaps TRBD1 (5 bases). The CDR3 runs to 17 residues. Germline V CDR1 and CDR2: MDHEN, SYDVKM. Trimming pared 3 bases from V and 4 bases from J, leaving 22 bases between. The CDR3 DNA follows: TGTGCCAGCAGTTTCCCCCAGGGTAGGATTAGTACGTACGAGCAGTACTTC. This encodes CASSFPQGRISTYEQYF.

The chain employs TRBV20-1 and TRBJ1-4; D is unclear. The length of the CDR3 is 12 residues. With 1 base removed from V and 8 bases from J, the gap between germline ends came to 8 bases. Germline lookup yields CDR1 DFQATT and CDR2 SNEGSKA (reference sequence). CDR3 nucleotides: TGCAGTGCTAGAGGGGTCGACGAAAAACTGTTTTTT. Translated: CSARGVDEKLFF.

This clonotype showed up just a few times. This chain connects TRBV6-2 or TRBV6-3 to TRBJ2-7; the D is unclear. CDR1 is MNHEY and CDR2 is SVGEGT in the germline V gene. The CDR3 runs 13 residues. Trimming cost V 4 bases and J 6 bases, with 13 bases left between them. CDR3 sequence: CASSFVSVIEQYF. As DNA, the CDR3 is TGTGCCAGCAGTTTCGTCTCTGTCATCGAGCAGTACTTC.

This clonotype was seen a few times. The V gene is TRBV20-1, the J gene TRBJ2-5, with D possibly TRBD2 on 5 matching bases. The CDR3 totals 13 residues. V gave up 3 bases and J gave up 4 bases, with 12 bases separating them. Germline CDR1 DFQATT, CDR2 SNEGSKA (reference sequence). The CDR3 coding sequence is TGCAGTGCTAGCTTTCCGGGGTTAGAGACCCAGTACTTC. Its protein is CSASFPGLETQYF.

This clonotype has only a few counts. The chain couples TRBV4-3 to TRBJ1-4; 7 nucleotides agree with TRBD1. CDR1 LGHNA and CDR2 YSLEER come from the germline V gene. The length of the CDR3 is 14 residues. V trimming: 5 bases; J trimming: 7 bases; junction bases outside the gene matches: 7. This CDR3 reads CASSGTGVAEKLFF. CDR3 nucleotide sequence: TGCGCCAGCAGCGGAACAGGGGTGGCTGAAAAACTGTTTTTT.